This T cell receptor beta chain was found in a study of beta chain features in type 1 diabetes. The entirety of the isolated RNA underwent reverse transcription, so expressed TCRB transcripts were sequenced. Measured with immunoSEQ multiplex PCR; TCRdb has only the in-frame clones, and not every one. The repertoire holds under 300,000 clones, with about 30% as singletons. Study-wide findings and caveats: Insertions at VDJ junctions were less frequent in type 1 diabetes patients. These patients also deleted more nucleotides at the same junctions. Researchers report that Type 1 diabetes patients had moderately but significantly shorter TCRB CDR3s across all four CD4+ subsets.

The CDR3 sequence is 15 residues long. Per germline, CDR1 ENHRY and CDR2 SYGVKD. J gave up 3 bases and V 5 bases, and 6 bases lay outside the gene matches. Sorting with CD45RO/CCR7/CD25/CD127/CD95/CD27 yielded naive, central memory, regulatory and stem-like memory CD4+ cells. This clone came up many times. Its target is not known. The chain carries TRBV10-3 and TRBJ2-3, with 9 positions matching TRBD2. The sequence came from a man aged 30 to 45 in good health. The specimen sequenced was central memory CD4+ T cells from blood. CDR3 nucleotides: TGTGCCATCAGTAGAGCGGGGGGTGGAACAGATACGCAGTATTTT. Encoded protein: CAISRAGGGTDTQYF.